This TCR beta chain was captured in a study of shared clonotypes between healthy human individuals. The overall study: Participating donors consisted of two women and a few men aged 18 to 49.

Trimming shortened V by 5 bases and J by 4 bases, and 8 bases separated the two germline ends. The germline gives CDR1 WNHNN, CDR2 SYGVQD (reference sequence). CDR3 length equals 13 residues. CD45RO negativity and positive selection for CCR7 defined naive CD8 cells, a population that excluded terminally differentiated effector memory CD45RA+ cells. Notes on the study in general: Clonotypes shared by all four donors outscored non-shared clonotypes in generation probability. Generally, estimated richness proved larger in naive subsets than it did in memory subsets. Researchers sampled only blood; tissue repertoires likely differ.

This clone was seen more than once but under ten times. Its target is not known. Profiled with immunoSEQ multiplex PCR; TCRdb holds only in-frame clones, not every one. Altogether hundreds of thousands of clones are present, 95% to 97% being singletons, with the ten largest covering under 0.25%. Sequenced input: naive CD8+ T cells sorted from blood. The sequence was obtained from a man aged 25 to 40 in good health. The J gene is TRBJ2-2, the V gene TRBV10-1; D uncertain. The DNA of the CDR3 is TGCGCCAGCAGTTTGGACGGCACCGGGGAGCTGTTTTTT. Protein sequence: CASSLDGTGELFF.